A single sample gave rise to the 17 T cell receptor beta chains below, sequenced in a study of early T cells in non-severe SARS-CoV-2 infection. TCRdb ran MiXCR on the 5' RACE reads and lists one entry per CDR3 protein. The table includes 34,000 or so distinct CDR3 sequences, roughly 9.2% detected once. Sequenced material: whole blood. These receptors all come from an adult who was a healthcare worker with PCR-confirmed SARS-CoV-2 infection or an uninfected control (not recorded which).

This clonotype was observed many times. The chain couples TRBV24-1 to TRBJ2-5; D may be TRBD1 (6 bases). This CDR3 has 13 residues. Germline V gene data show CDR1 as KGHDR and CDR2 as SFDVKD. Deletions cut 6 bases from V and 4 bases from J, with 11 bases between. DNA of the CDR3: TGTGCCACCAGTTTTACAGGGACAGAGACCCAGTACTTC. Protein product: CATSFTGTETQYF.

The rearrangement joins TRBV7-9 to TRBJ1-6, with TRBD1 matching over 8 bases. Losses at the gene ends were 6 bases for V and 9 bases for J; bases not matched to a gene: 7. Germline assignment: CDR1 SEHNR and CDR2 FQNEAQ (reference sequence). CDR3 length equals 14 residues. The DNA of the CDR3 is TGTGCCAGCAGTCAACAGGGGGAGGGTTCACCCCTCCACTTT. Its protein is CASSQQGEGSPLHF.

This clonotype was detected ten times or more. The genes are TRBV19 and TRBJ1-5; TRBD1 agrees at 7 bases. J lost 2 bases, V lost 4 bases, and 14 bases had no gene match. The CDR3 covers 18 residues. Germline CDR1 and CDR2: LNHDA and SQIVND (reference sequence). CDR3 region: CASSTPGQGVEGNQPQHF. The CDR3 DNA is TGTGCCAGTAGTACCCCGGGGCAGGGGGTTGAAGGCAATCAGCCCCAGCATTTT.

This clonotype turned up a few times. The J gene is TRBJ2-7, the V gene TRBV11-2, with 9 bases matching TRBD2. The V and J ends lost 1 base and 5 bases, in that order; junction bases with no gene match: 12. The germline V gene encodes CDR1 SGHAT and CDR2 FQNNGV. The CDR3 sequence is 17 residues long. The CDR3 DNA reads TGTGCCAGCAGCTTAGGACCCCCGACTAGCGGAAGAAACGAGCAGTACTTC. Protein product: CASSLGPPTSGRNEQYF. Drawing the rest from reference TRBV11-2 and TRBJ2-7, the complete variable domain is EAGVAQSPRYKIIEKRQSVAFWCNPISGHATLYWYQQILGQGPKLLIQFQNNGVVDDSQLPKDRFSAERLKGVDSTLKIQPAKLEDSAVYLCASSLGPPTSGRNEQYFGPGTRLTVT.

This clonotype has ten or more counts. This chain uses TRBV2 with TRBJ1-3, with D maybe TRBD1 (5 bases). CDR3 size: 15 residues. Germline V gene data show CDR1 as SNHLY and CDR2 as FYNNEI. Trimming took 4 bases from V and 4 from J, leaving 14 bases between them. DNA for the CDR3: TGTGCCAGCAGTGTCGGGGGGTCTGGAGGAAACACCATATATTTT. Its translation is CASSVGGSGGNTIYF.

This clonotype was seen a few times. The chain combines TRBV3-1 with TRBJ1-2, with a tentative D call TRBD1 (5 bases). Trimming took 1 base from V and 0 from J, leaving 12 bases between them. This CDR3 region has 16 residues. Germline V gives CDR1 LGHDT, CDR2 YNNKEL (reference sequence). This CDR3 is CASSQGEGLANYGYTF. CDR3 coding DNA: TGTGCCAGCAGCCAAGGAGAGGGGTTGGCTAACTATGGCTACACCTTC.

The chain joins TRBV30 to TRBJ1-1; D is ambiguous. The CDR3 spans 13 residues. The germline V and J ends were trimmed by 0 bases and 0 bases, with 5 bases remaining between them. Germline CDR1 reads GTSNPN; CDR2 reads SVGIG (reference sequence). The CDR3 DNA follows: TGTGCCTGGAGTGTGGGGTTGAACACTGAAGCTTTCTTT. It is translated as CAWSVGLNTEAFF.

This clonotype came up many times. The chain has TRBV7-6 and TRBJ1-4, with 7 bases identical to TRBD1. Germline V gives CDR1 SGHVS, CDR2 FNYEAQ. CDR3 length equals 15 residues. V was clipped by 3 bases and J by 5 bases; unmatched bases: 6. The CDR3 is CASSFPTGPNEKLFF. The CDR3 DNA reads TGTGCCAGCAGCTTTCCGACAGGGCCAAATGAAAAACTGTTTTTT.

This clonotype was recorded at least ten times. This sequence joins TRBV7-9 and TRBJ2-7, with 9 positions matching TRBD1. Germline CDR1 and CDR2: SEHNR and FQNEAQ (reference sequence). V shed 5 bases, J shed 3 bases, and the junction held 5 bases outside the gene matches. This CDR3 is 14 amino acids long. The CDR3 DNA sequence: TGTGCCAGCAGCCCCCGACAGGGGGGCTACGAGCAGTACTTC. Translating it yields CASSPRQGGYEQYF.

There are many counts of this clonotype. V and J are TRBV11-3 and TRBJ2-3, with TRBD1 identical over 7 bases. The length of the CDR3 is 15 residues. The V segment lost 6 bases and the J segment 2 bases; nucleotides outside the gene matches: 8. Germline-derived CDR1 and CDR2 are SGHNT and YENEEA. CDR3 sequence: CASSSRTGDTDTQYF. The CDR3 coding sequence is TGTGCCAGCAGTTCTAGGACAGGAGACACAGATACGCAGTATTTT.

This clonotype was detected ten times or more. The gene calls are TRBV5-1 and TRBJ1-2; the match to TRBD1 covers 7 bases. V was clipped by 4 bases and J by 6 bases; unmatched bases: 12. Germline-derived CDR1 and CDR2 are SGHRS and YFSETQ. This CDR3 has 15 residues. CDR3 sequence reads: CASSPTVGTADGYTF. The CDR3 DNA follows: TGCGCCAGCAGCCCGACCGTTGGGACAGCGGATGGCTACACCTTC.

This clonotype was seen ten or more times. This rearrangement joins TRBV29-1 to TRBJ1-2, with TRBD1 matching over 7 bases. The CDR3 spans 12 residues. Germline CDR1 SQVTM, CDR2 ANQGSEA. Trimming removed 5 bases from V and 3 bases from J; junction bases left unmatched: 3. The DNA for the CDR3 is TGCAGCGTTCATCAGGGGGACTATGGCTACACCTTC. It yields the protein CSVHQGDYGYTF. Full variable domain (rest looked up from reference TRBV29-1 and TRBJ1-2): SAVISQKPSRDICQRGTSLTIQCQVDSQVTMMFWYRQQPGQSLTLIATANQGSEATYESGFVIDKFPISRPNLTFSTLTVSNMSPEDSSIYLCSVHQGDYGYTFGSGTRLTVV.

This clonotype was seen a handful of times. The genes are TRBV29-1 and TRBJ1-1; D gene unclear. This CDR3 has 13 amino acids. V was trimmed by 0 bases and J by 4 bases, leaving 9 bases between them. Per germline, CDR1 SQVTM and CDR2 ANQGSEA. The CDR3: CSVEEGPSTEAFF. DNA for the CDR3: TGCAGCGTTGAAGAGGGCCCGAGCACTGAAGCTTTCTTT.

At least ten counts were recorded for this clonotype. This CDR3 reads CASGPGGEQYF. The DNA of the CDR3 is TGTGCCAGCGGTCCCGGGGGCGAGCAGTACTTC. The rearrangement joins TRBV6-2 or TRBV6-3 to TRBJ2-7; D perhaps matches TRBD2 (6 bases). The CDR3 has 11 residues. V lost 8 bases and J lost 6, with 11 bases in between. Germline V gene data show CDR1 as MNHEY and CDR2 as SVGEGT.

This clonotype was seen many times. The V and J genes are TRBV9 and TRBJ1-5; D unclear. The CDR3 length is 10 residues. Trimming shortened V by 6 bases and J by 7 bases, and 5 bases separated the two germline ends. Looked up from germline, CDR1 is SGDLS and CDR2 is YYNGEE. CDR3 sequence: CASILQPQHF. The CDR3 coding sequence is TGTGCCAGCATCCTACAGCCCCAGCATTTT. Based on the CDR3 plus reference TRBV9 and TRBJ1-5, the full variable domain is DSGVTQTPKHLITATGQRVTLRCSPRSGDLSVYWYQQSLDQGLQFLIQYYNGEERAKGNILERFSAQQFPDLHSELNLSSLELGDSALYFCASILQPQHFGDGTRLSIL.

The chain recombines TRBV6-2 or TRBV6-3 with TRBJ1-1; D gene uncertain. There are 13 residues in the CDR3. CDR1 and CDR2 (germline): MNHEY, SVGEGT. V gave up 8 bases and J gave up 4 bases, with 14 bases separating them. CDR3 region: CASGWVVGTEAFF. In DNA form, the CDR3 reads TGTGCCAGCGGATGGGTAGTTGGCACTGAAGCTTTCTTT.

Comments on this clonotype: This may be a read error, as it is one base from a much larger clone. The J gene is TRBJ2-1, the V gene TRBV13; TRBD2 matches at 11 bases. The CDR3 extends over 15 amino acids. Germline V lookup: CDR1 PRHDT, CDR2 FYEKMQ (reference sequence). The CDR3 DNA follows: TGTGCCAGCAGCCTTGATCTAGCGGGGGGTAATGAGCAGTCCTTC. Translation: CASSLDLAGGNEQSF.